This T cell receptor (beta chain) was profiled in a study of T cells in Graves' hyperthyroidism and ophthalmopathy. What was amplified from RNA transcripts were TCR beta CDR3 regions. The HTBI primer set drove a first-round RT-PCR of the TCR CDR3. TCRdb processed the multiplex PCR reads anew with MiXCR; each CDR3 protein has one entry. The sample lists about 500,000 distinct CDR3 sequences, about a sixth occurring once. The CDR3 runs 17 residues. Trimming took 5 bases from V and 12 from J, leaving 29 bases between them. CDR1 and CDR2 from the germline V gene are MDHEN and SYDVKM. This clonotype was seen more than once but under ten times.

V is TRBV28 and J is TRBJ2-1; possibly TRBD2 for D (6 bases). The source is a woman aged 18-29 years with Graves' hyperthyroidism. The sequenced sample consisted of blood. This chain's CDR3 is CASSPPDLREAPLAQFF. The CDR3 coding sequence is TGTGCCAGCAGTCCCCCCGATTTGAGGGAGGCTCCACTCGCGCAGTTCTTC.